This passage covers 22 T cell receptor beta chains from one sample sequenced in a study of T cells in Graves' hyperthyroidism and ophthalmopathy. Researchers amplified the TCR beta CDR3 regions from RNA transcripts. Carried out on the TCR CDR3, a first-round RT-PCR used the HTBI primer set. One entry per CDR3 protein results from TCRdb running MiXCR on the multiplex PCR reads. This table holds about 570,000 distinct CDR3 sequences, more than 45% found once. Specimen: peripheral blood or thyroid tissue (not recorded which). These receptors all come from an adult woman with Graves' disease, either hyperthyroidism or ophthalmopathy (not recorded which).

With respect to this clonotype: The junction departs from germline at one end; a sequencing error may be responsible. The chain joins TRBV19 to TRBJ1-5, with 8 bases aligning to TRBD1. Germline V gene data show CDR1 as LNHDA and CDR2 as SQIVND (reference sequence). This CDR3 comprises 14 residues. The CDR3 sequence: CASSQTGGGQLQHF. The CDR3 DNA is TGTGCCAGCAGTCAAACAGGGGGTGGCCAGCTCCAGCATTTT.

This clonotype showed up many times. The DNA for the CDR3 is TGCGCCAGCAGCCTTAAGCAGGGCCCCTACGAGCAGTACTTC. It yields the protein CASSLKQGPYEQYF. V is TRBV5-1 and J is TRBJ2-7, with D possibly matching TRBD1 (5 bases). This CDR3 has 14 amino acids. The V gene lost 4 bases and the J gene lost 2 bases, with 13 bases spanning the gap. Germline CDR1 reads SGHRS; CDR2 reads YFSETQ.

This clonotype appeared many times. This chain joins TRBV6-5 and TRBJ2-7; possible D gene TRBD1, 6 bases. This CDR3 is built from 13 residues. Trimming took off 11 bases at V and 7 bases at J, with 21 bases between the two ends. Germline-derived CDR1 and CDR2 are MNHEY and SVGAGI. The CDR3 sequence is CASGRGGWWEQYF. The CDR3 DNA reads as TGTGCCTCAGGAAGAGGGGGATGGTGGGAGCAGTACTTC.

This clonotype has at least ten counts. The chain recombines TRBV3-1 with TRBJ1-2; D is unclear. The CDR3 runs to 13 residues. V was clipped by 1 base and J by 10 bases, with 13 bases between them. CDR1 is LGHDT and CDR2 is YNNKEL in the germline V gene (reference sequence). CDR3: CASSQVPISIYTF. The CDR3 bases are TGTGCCAGCAGCCAAGTTCCCATATCTATCTACACCTTC.

The chain uses TRBV5-6 and TRBJ1-6; D is possibly TRBD1 (5 bases). V lost 3 bases and J 7 bases, leaving 17 bases between the germline ends. This CDR3 has 16 residues. The V gene's germline CDR1 is SGHDT and CDR2 YYEEEE. This CDR3 reads CASSWGQGKGNSPLHF. The CDR3 bases are TGTGCCAGCAGCTGGGGCCAGGGTAAAGGGAATTCACCCCTCCACTTT.

Note on this clonotype: The junction departs from germline at one end; a sequencing error may be responsible. The rearrangement uses TRBV7-3 and TRBJ1-3; tentatively, D is TRBD1 (6 bases). CDR1 is SGHTA and CDR2 is FQGTGA in the germline V gene. The CDR3 totals 11 residues. CDR3 nucleotide sequence: TGTGCCAGCAGTTGGGGCAGGGGCGTTCTTTTT. Residues: CASSWGRGVLF.

This clonotype was seen only once. A much larger clone lies a single base off, so this may be a read error. The chain links TRBV13 to TRBJ2-2; the match to TRBD1 covers 7 bases. Per germline, CDR1 PRHDT and CDR2 FYEKMQ (reference sequence). The CDR3 covers 17 residues. The CDR3 region has the DNA TGTGCCAGCAGGACTCTTTCAACAGGGGCCAACACCGGGAAGCTGTTTTTT. Its protein product is CASRTLSTGANTGKLFF.

In the case of this clonotype: One end of the junction varies from germline; a read error may be responsible. The chain recombines TRBV10-3 with TRBJ2-7; 7 bases are shared with TRBD2. Per the germline V gene, CDR1 is ENHRY and CDR2 is SYGVKD. The CDR3 totals 15 residues. CDR3 sequence: CASSETYGGVHEQYF. The CDR3 nucleotides read TGTGCCAGCAGTGAGACATATGGGGGGGTCCACGAGCAGTACTTC.

The chain carries TRBV5-1 and TRBJ1-2; D not resolved. Germline values: CDR1 SGHRS, CDR2 YFSETQ. This CDR3 has 14 amino acids. V gave up 4 bases and J gave up 4 bases, with 14 bases separating them. For the CDR3, the DNA is TGCGCCAGCAGCACGGACGGTTTTACCTATGGCTACACCTTC. As protein: CASSTDGFTYGYTF. Full variable domain (rest looked up from reference TRBV5-1 and TRBJ1-2): KAGVTQTPRYLIKTRGQQVTLSCSPISGHRSVSWYQQTPGQGLQFLFEYFSETQRNKGNFPGRFSGRQFSNSRSEMNVSTLELGDSALYLCASSTDGFTYGYTFGSGTRLTVV.

This chain uses TRBV5-6 with TRBJ2-7; no clear D gene. Germline CDR1 and CDR2: SGHDT and YYEEEE. V lost 0 bases and J 7 bases, leaving 8 bases between the germline ends. This CDR3 is 12 amino acids long. As DNA, the CDR3 is TGTGCCAGCAGCTTGGGCAGAGAGGAGCAGTACTTC. Translation: CASSLGREEQYF. Filled out from reference TRBV5-6 and TRBJ2-7, the complete variable domain reads DAGVTQSPTHLIKTRGQQVTLRCSPKSGHDTVSWYQQALGQGPQFIFQYYEEEERQRGNFPDRFSGHQFPNYSSELNVNALLLGDSALYLCASSLGREEQYFGPGTRLTVT.

This rearrangement joins TRBV7-3 to TRBJ1-5; 11 positions match TRBD1. J lost 6 bases, V lost 5 bases, and 12 bases had no gene match. Germline V gene sequence: CDR1 SGHTA, CDR2 FQGTGA. This CDR3 is built from 17 residues. CDR3 loop: CASSLYPPGQGGQPQHF. The CDR3 DNA is TGTGCCAGCAGCCTCTACCCACCGGGACAGGGGGGTCAGCCCCAGCATTTT.

This clonotype was seen ten or more times. The chain links TRBV2 to TRBJ1-2; D gene uncertain. The CDR3 consists of 13 residues. Looked up from germline, CDR1 is SNHLY and CDR2 is FYNNEI. The CDR3 here is CGVTGRSNYGYTF. In DNA form, the CDR3 reads TGTGGGGTAACTGGCAGGAGCAACTATGGCTACACCTTC. The entire variable domain, with the rest obtained from reference TRBV2 and TRBJ1-2, is as follows: EPEVTQTPSHQVTQMGQEVILRCVPISNHLYFYWYRQILGQKVEFLVSFYNNEISEKSEIFDDQFSVERPDGSNFTLKIRSTKLEDSAMYFCGVTGRSNYGYTFGSGTRLTVV.

The CDR3 DNA reads as TGCGCCAGCAGTTTACTCGGGATCGGCTACGAGCAGTACTTC. Amino acid sequence: CASSLLGIGYEQYF. The chain is built from TRBV10-2 and TRBJ2-5; tentatively, D is TRBD2 (5 bases). The J call is doubtful: the DNA matches TRBJ2-7 better. From germline, CDR1 is WSHSY and CDR2 SAAADI. The CDR3 is 14 amino acids.

The chain carries TRBV15 and TRBJ1-6; D gene uncertain. Germline V lookup: CDR1 LNHNV, CDR2 YYDKDF (reference sequence). The CDR3 runs to 12 residues. Trimming stripped 3 bases from V and 11 bases from J, with 8 bases between. In DNA, the CDR3 is TGTGCCACCAGCAGCTTCGGGCCACCCCTCCACTTT. Protein: CATSSFGPPLHF.

This clonotype was found many times. V is TRBV18 and J is TRBJ1-5; D perhaps matches TRBD1 (5 bases). The CDR3 is made up of 13 amino acids. V was shortened by 0 bases and J by 9 bases, with 9 bases between the two germline ends. Per germline, CDR1 KGHSH and CDR2 LQKENI. The DNA for the CDR3 is TGTGCCAGCTCACCACCTACAGGACGGCCCCAGCATTTT. The encoded protein is CASSPPTGRPQHF. The variable domain in full, completed from reference TRBV18 and TRBJ1-5, reads NAGVMQNPRHLVRRRGQEARLRCSPMKGHSHVYWYRQLPEEGLKFMVYLQKENIIDESGMPKERFSAEFPKEGPSILRIQQVVRGDSAAYFCASSPPTGRPQHFGDGTRLSIL.

In its sample, this clonotype was seen many times. The rearrangement joins TRBV4-1 to TRBJ2-7, with 10 bases matching TRBD1. The germline V gene has CDR1 MGHRA and CDR2 YSYEKL. The CDR3 totals 15 residues. The trim removed 1 base at V and 5 bases at J, leaving 5 bases unmatched. CDR3 in amino acids: CASSQVGTGAHEQYF. The CDR3 DNA reads as TGCGCCAGCAGCCAAGTTGGGACAGGGGCCCACGAGCAGTACTTC.

This clonotype was seen repeatedly, ten times or more. The chain combines TRBV4-1 with TRBJ1-1; D possibly corresponds to TRBD1 (5 bases). The ends were cut back, 6 bases at V and 7 bases at J, with 24 bases in the middle. The CDR3 consists of 16 residues. From germline, CDR1 is MGHRA and CDR2 YSYEKL. The CDR3 is CASRLPSGVPSDEAFF. As DNA, the CDR3 is TGCGCCAGCAGGCTGCCTTCGGGGGTCCCCTCGGATGAAGCTTTCTTT.

V is TRBV9 and J is TRBJ2-5; 10 bases match TRBD1. CDR3 length: 16 residues. After removal of 0 bases from V and 2 bases from J, the junction contained 4 bases not matched to a gene. CDR1 is SGDLS and CDR2 is YYNGEE in the germline V gene. Here the CDR3 reads CASSVESGQGQETQYF. CDR3 bases: TGTGCCAGCAGCGTAGAGTCGGGACAGGGGCAAGAGACCCAGTACTTC.

Turning to this clonotype: At one boundary the junction diverges from the germline segment, which might be a read error. The chain carries TRBV10-3 and TRBJ2-7; D is uncertain. This CDR3 contains 11 residues. Germline V gene data show CDR1 as ENHRY and CDR2 as SYGVKD. In nucleotides, the CDR3 is TGTGCCAGCAGTATGAACTACGAGCAGTACTTC. Its protein product is CASSMNYEQYF.

This clonotype was seen repeatedly, ten times or more. This chain links TRBV27 with TRBJ2-5, with D perhaps TRBD1 (6 bases). The CDR3 length is 15 residues. V was trimmed by 7 bases and J by 2 bases, leaving 17 bases between them. Germline CDR1 reads MNHEY; CDR2 reads SMNVEV (reference sequence). CDR3 nucleotide sequence: TGTGCCAGCACCCCTTCCCGAGGGGGTCAAGAGACCCAGTACTTC. Its translation: CASTPSRGGQETQYF.

The rearrangement joins TRBV5-5 to TRBJ2-5; D perhaps matches TRBD1 (6 bases). The V end was cut by 10 bases, the J end by 9 bases, with 16 bases between. The germline CDR1 and CDR2 sequences are SGHKS and YYEKEE (reference sequence). The CDR3 has 11 residues. The CDR3 DNA follows: TGTGCCGGAACAGGGAATCAGCCCCAGTACTTC. This gives the protein CAGTGNQPQYF. The full variable domain, in which reference TRBV5-5 and TRBJ2-5 provide the parts outside the CDR3, is DAGVTQSPTHLIKTRGQQVTLRCSPISGHKSVSWYQQVLGQGPQFIFQYYEKEERGRGNFPDRFSARQFPNYSSELNVNALLLGDSALYLCAGTGNQPQYFGPGTRLLVL.

The genes are TRBV2 and TRBJ1-6; tentatively, D is TRBD1 (6 bases). With 7 bases removed from V and 7 bases from J, the gap between germline ends came to 23 bases. CDR1 is SNHLY, CDR2 FYNNEI, per germline. The CDR3 is 17 residues long. The CDR3 DNA reads TGTGCCAGCAATGTTCAGGCCCCAAGGACAGAGAATTCACCCCTCCACTTT. Its protein is CASNVQAPRTENSPLHF.